This TCR beta chain comes out of a study of blood T cell repertoires in COVID-19. Looking at the study overall: COVID-19 samples from acute and convalescent phases originated in the United States, Italy and Spain. Nucleic acid was either cDNA or gDNA, and it came from T cells, B-cell-depleted T cells, or PBMCs.

Seattle's enrolled individuals joined amid active infection and were then monitored longitudinally. V was cut by 0 bases and J by 3 bases, with 6 bases left in between. Germline lookup yields CDR1 SGDLS and CDR2 YYNGEE. CDR3 length: 14 residues. Data came from immunoSEQ multiplex PCR; TCRdb stores just in-frame clones and leaves some out. The repertoire holds about 70,000 clones, with roughly 92% as singletons. Sample: peripheral blood. The sequence was collected from a man aged 45-65 years with COVID-19, enrolled during active disease. The rearrangement uses TRBV9 and TRBJ2-2; no reliable D call. CDR3 protein: CASSVGRYTGELFF. In DNA form, the CDR3 reads TGTGCCAGCAGCGTAGGGCGGTACACCGGGGAGCTGTTTTTT.